This TCR beta chain was captured in a study of blood T cell repertoires in COVID-19. TCRdb's copy holds only in-frame clones and misses some; the assay was immunoSEQ multiplex PCR. The repertoire consists of around 71,000 clones, with approximately 85% occurring once and the leading ten covering 5.1%. The CDR3 sequence is 16 residues long. Per germline, CDR1 LGHNA and CDR2 YSLEER. Between the trimmed V and J ends, which lost 7 bases and 1 base, there was a span of 17 bases. The material sequenced was peripheral blood. The chain carries TRBV4-3 and TRBJ2-1; D not resolved. This sequence originates from an elderly man with acute or convalescent COVID-19. The CDR3 loop reads CASTKEAYPSYNEQFF. CDR3 in DNA: TGCGCCAGCACCAAGGAAGCGTACCCATCCTACAATGAGCAGTTCTTC.